A selection of T cell receptor beta chains follows, all from one sample in a study of identical twins. Each CDR3 protein is one row after TCRdb ran MiXCR on the 5' RACE reads. Among 600,000 to 850,000 distinct CDR3 sequences listed, approximately 18% were seen once. The same data also contributed to another study, on T cells expressing NK-cell markers.

Specimen: PBMCs. Receptor source: a woman younger than 35 in good health. Each CDR3 is given with its conserved first and last residue. Fields, in order: V gene, clone size, D gene, J gene, CDR3 protein, CDR3 DNA. D genes are given only for firm matches. Not every row has a clone size; where given, it reads once, few, many or a size class.

TRBV10-3	-	-	TRBJ1-5	CAISESRGLSINQPQHF	TGTGCCATCAGTGAGTCGCGGGGGCTGTCCATCAATCAGCCCCAGCATTTT
TRBV12-3/TRBV12-4	few	-	TRBJ2-7	CASSAWGGEQYF	TGTGCCAGCAGTGCTTGGGGTGGCGAGCAGTACTTC
TRBV20-1	-	TRBD2	TRBJ2-1	CSARRRLAGSYNEQFF	TGCAGTGCTAGAAGGAGACTAGCGGGATCCTACAATGAGCAGTTCTTC
TRBV5-1	few	TRBD1	TRBJ2-3	CASRETGSTDTQYF	TGCGCCAGCAGGGAGACAGGGAGCACAGATACGCAGTATTTT
TRBV30	-	-	TRBJ1-1	CAWSKPGVWDTEAFF	TGTGCCTGGAGCAAGCCGGGGGTCTGGGACACTGAAGCTTTCTTT
TRBV12-3/TRBV12-4	many	TRBD2	TRBJ2-1	CASTPLAGGSNEQFF	TGTGCCAGCACTCCACTAGCGGGGGGGAGCAATGAGCAGTTCTTC
TRBV6-1	few	-	TRBJ2-1	CASSLLPLGPYNEQFF	TGTGCCAGCAGTCTTCTCCCCTTGGGCCCCTACAATGAGCAGTTCTTC
TRBV7-6	-	-	TRBJ2-5	CASSFSRVMETQYF	TGTGCCAGCAGCTTTTCGAGGGTAATGGAGACCCAGTACTTC
TRBV5-1	few	-	TRBJ2-1	CASSGTGETSYPVDEQFF	TGCGCCAGCAGCGGGACAGGAGAGACTAGCTATCCTGTCGATGAGCAGTTCTTC
TRBV27	-	TRBD2	TRBJ2-3	CASSGRGFTDTQYF	TGTGCCAGCAGTGGGCGGGGGTTCACAGATACGCAGTATTTT
TRBV7-9	few	-	TRBJ1-5	CASSLGGDAPQHF	TGTGCCAGCAGCTTAGGGGGCGACGCACCCCAGCATTTT
TRBV11-2	once	TRBD1	TRBJ1-1	CASSLGSGYRGTEAFF	TGTGCCAGCAGCTTAGGTTCCGGGTACAGGGGGACTGAAGCTTTCTTT
TRBV7-9	-	TRBD2	TRBJ2-1	CATSRGGGVNEQFF	TGTGCCACCTCTCGGGGGGGAGGGGTGAATGAGCAGTTCTTC
TRBV3-1	-	-	TRBJ2-7	CASSQDFRGVSYEQYF	-
TRBV3-1	few	-	TRBJ2-2	CVSSQGEDSTGELFF	TGTGTCAGCAGCCAAGGCGAGGATTCCACCGGGGAGCTGTTTTTT
TRBV10-3	-	TRBD2	TRBJ2-3	CAIGGTSLTDTQYF	TGTGCCATCGGAGGGACTAGTCTCACAGATACGCAGTATTTT
TRBV7-2	many	TRBD2	TRBJ2-7	CASSPREGYEQYF	TGTGCCAGCAGCCCCCGGGAGGGCTACGAGCAGTACTTC
TRBV20-1	-	TRBD1	TRBJ2-7	CSASRQGLGSYEQYF	TGCAGTGCGAGCAGACAGGGTTTGGGGTCCTACGAGCAGTACTTC
TRBV6-1	few	-	TRBJ2-7	CASSPPGEVLYEQYF	TGTGCCAGCAGTCCGCCGGGGGAGGTTCTGTACGAGCAGTACTTC
TRBV6-1	few	TRBD1	TRBJ1-2	CASTGQGQEKSYGYTF	TGTGCCAGCACCGGACAGGGCCAAGAAAAGTCCTATGGCTACACCTTC
TRBV5-1	many	TRBD2	TRBJ2-5	CASRPSGIQETQYF	TGCGCCAGCAGGCCTAGCGGGATTCAAGAGACCCAGTACTTC
TRBV7-2	once	TRBD1	TRBJ2-7	CASSEGTAYEQYF	TGTGCCAGCAGCGAGGGGACAGCCTACGAGCAGTACTTC
TRBV5-1	many	-	TRBJ2-1	CASSTAVYNEQFF	TGCGCCAGCAGCACCGCGGTCTACAATGAGCAGTTCTTC
TRBV20-1	few	-	TRBJ2-7	CSAPLTNNYEQYF	TGCAGTGCTCCCCTGACTAACAATTACGAGCAGTACTTC
TRBV12-3/TRBV12-4	many	TRBD1	TRBJ2-7	CASSFLGQGFYEQYF	TGTGCCAGCAGTTTCCTTGGACAGGGGTTCTACGAGCAGTACTTC
TRBV24-1	-	-	TRBJ2-3	CATSQGPVDTQYF	TGTGCCACCTCACAGGGACCGGTGGATACGCAGTATTTT